Below, 17 T cell receptor beta chains from the same sample are listed, as sequenced in a study of cytomegalovirus exposure and HLA in healthy donors. The PCR made use of 60 Vbeta and 13 Jbeta primers. Using immunoSEQ multiplex PCR, the repertoire was profiled, and TCRdb retains in-frame clones only, with some absent. The sample lists 130,000 or so clones, approximately 91% occurring once. Sequences were obtained from PBMCs. These receptors originate from a woman aged 40 to 50 in good health and CMV-seronegative.

The CDR3 is CASSVAAGQSGANVLTF. In DNA form, the CDR3 reads TGTGCCAGCAGCGTAGCGGCAGGACAGAGTGGGGCCAACGTCCTGACTTTC. V usage is TRBV9 and J usage is TRBJ2-6; a weak D match, TRBD1 (6 bases). The CDR3 extends over 17 amino acids. Germline V lookup: CDR1 SGDLS, CDR2 YYNGEE. V dropped 0 bases and J dropped 3 bases, with 13 bases sitting between them.

CDR3 DNA: TGTGCCAGCAGCCGTGGACTAGCGGGAGACATATATACGCAGTATTTT. This sequence encodes CASSRGLAGDIYTQYF. This chain connects TRBV11-2 to TRBJ2-3; TRBD2 matches 13 bases. The CDR3 sequence is 16 residues long. Germline CDR1 is SGHAT and CDR2 is FQNNGV. Trimming took 5 bases from V and 7 from J; bases not matched to a gene: 9.

The chain is built from TRBV27 and TRBJ2-2; no clear D. Between the trimmed V and J ends, which lost 4 bases and 6 bases, there was a span of 12 bases. The CDR3 contains 14 residues. Germline loops: CDR1 MNHEY, CDR2 SMNVEV (reference sequence). As DNA, the CDR3 is TGTGCCAGCAGTTCCTTCTCTAGTTCCGGGGAGCTGTTTTTT. Its translation: CASSSFSSSGELFF.

The chain combines TRBV19 with TRBJ2-5, with 8 bases aligning to TRBD2. The junction had 3 bases not matched to a gene; V was cut back by 5 bases and J by 4 bases. Germline CDR1 reads LNHDA; CDR2 reads SQIVND (reference sequence). This CDR3 has 13 amino acids. The CDR3, as DNA: TGTGCCAGTAGTCCAGGACTAGCAGAGACCCAGTACTTC. Translating gives CASSPGLAETQYF.

The V call is TRBV5-1, the J call TRBJ1-1; D is unresolved. V was shortened by 3 bases and J by 1 base, with 10 bases between the two germline ends. This CDR3 contains 14 residues. The germline V gene has CDR1 SGHRS and CDR2 YFSETQ. Here the CDR3 DNA reads TGCGCCAGCAGCTCATATGGGCAGAACACTGAAGCTTTCTTT. It codes for CASSSYGQNTEAFF.

J is TRBJ1-2 and V is TRBV7-9; a possible D gene is TRBD1 (6 bases). Germline values: CDR1 SEHNR, CDR2 FQNEAQ (reference sequence). Trimming removed 6 bases from V and 2 bases from J, with 19 bases in between. The CDR3 contains 16 residues. The CDR3 DNA reads TGTGCCAGCAGATACCCCGCCGGCAGGGGCAACTATGGCTACACCTTC. It translates to CASRYPAGRGNYGYTF. The whole variable domain, filled in from reference TRBV7-9 and TRBJ1-2, reads DTGVSQNPRHKITKRGQNVTFRCDPISEHNRLYWYRQTLGQGPEFLTYFQNEAQLEKSRLLSDRFSAERPKGSFSTLEIQRTEQGDSAMYLCASRYPAGRGNYGYTFGSGTRLTVV.

The chain joins TRBV4-3 to TRBJ2-7, with a possible D match to TRBD2 (6 bases). The CDR3 is 16 residues long. Germline CDR1 is LGHNA and CDR2 is YSLEER. Trimming left V 3 bases short and J 2 bases short, with 17 bases between. The CDR3 DNA reads as TGCGCCAGCAGCCAGTATGCGGGACGCCTACCCTACGAGCAGTACTTC. Amino acid sequence: CASSQYAGRLPYEQYF.

This rearrangement joins TRBV27 to TRBJ2-3; 9 positions match TRBD2. J was trimmed by 6 bases and V by 7 bases; bases with no gene match: 11. The CDR3 totals 15 residues. Germline lookup yields CDR1 MNHEY and CDR2 SMNVEV (reference sequence). The CDR3 sequence is CASKPGREGHDTQYF. CDR3 nucleotide sequence: TGTGCCAGCAAACCCGGGCGGGAGGGCCATGATACGCAGTATTTT.

The rearrangement links TRBV5-1 to TRBJ2-1, with 10 positions matching TRBD1. CDR3 length: 13 residues. The trim removed 4 bases at V and 5 bases at J, leaving 0 bases unmatched. Germline-derived CDR1 and CDR2 are SGHRS and YFSETQ. CDR3 DNA: TGCGCCAGCAGCGGACAGGGGGACAATGAGCAGTTCTTC. Its protein product is CASSGQGDNEQFF.

The chain carries TRBV5-8 and TRBJ2-7; 11 bases fit TRBD1. This CDR3 comprises 15 residues. Trimming took 4 bases from V and 6 from J; bases not matched to a gene: 9. The germline V gene encodes CDR1 SGHTS and CDR2 YDEGEE. The CDR3 region is CASSQTGQGASEQYF. Here the CDR3 DNA reads TGTGCCAGCAGCCAAACCGGACAGGGGGCGAGCGAGCAGTACTTC.

This chain uses TRBV7-6 with TRBJ2-7, with no clear D. Germline V gives CDR1 SGHVS, CDR2 FNYEAQ. The CDR3 spans 14 residues. With 4 bases removed from V and 1 base from J, the gap between germline ends came to 11 bases. CDR3 bases: TGTGCCAGCAGCTCCCACCCAGGATCCTACGAGCAGTACTTC. This sequence encodes CASSSHPGSYEQYF.

This chain uses TRBV6-1 with TRBJ1-5; 7 bases are a match to TRBD1. J was trimmed by 6 bases and V by 5 bases; bases with no gene match: 7. CDR1 MNHNS and CDR2 SASEGT come from the germline V gene. The CDR3 sequence is 14 residues long. CDR3 residues: CASSPRQGGQPQHF. The CDR3 DNA reads TGTGCCAGCAGTCCTCGACAGGGTGGTCAGCCCCAGCATTTT.

This rearrangement joins TRBV6-5 to TRBJ1-3; D ambiguous. Germline assignment: CDR1 MNHEY and CDR2 SVGAGI. The V end lost 3 bases, the J end lost 0 bases, and 12 bases lay between the germline ends. The CDR3 is made up of 16 amino acids. The chain's CDR3 is CASSYLRPGSGNTIYF. CDR3 coding DNA: TGTGCCAGCAGTTATTTACGACCGGGCTCTGGAAACACCATATATTTT.

This chain connects TRBV10-3 to TRBJ2-7; TRBD2 is a possible D gene (5 bases). Looked up from germline, CDR1 is ENHRY and CDR2 is SYGVKD. The CDR3 loop spans 14 amino acids. The germline V and J ends were trimmed by 0 bases and 3 bases, with 9 bases remaining between them. The CDR3 sequence is CAISESRGSYEQYF. CDR3 sequence (DNA): TGTGCCATCAGTGAGTCGCGAGGGAGCTACGAGCAGTACTTC.

This rearrangement joins TRBV5-4 to TRBJ1-2; D is perhaps TRBD1 (5 bases). V was cut by 4 bases and J by 4 bases, with 11 bases left in between. Germline CDR1 and CDR2: SGHNT and YYREEE (reference sequence). The CDR3 spans 13 residues. The CDR3 DNA follows: TGTGCCAGCAGCCCTGACAGCACCTATGGCTACACCTTC. This codes for CASSPDSTYGYTF.

V gene TRBV7-9 combines with J gene TRBJ2-7; the D is unclear. The germline CDR1 and CDR2 sequences are SEHNR and FQNEAQ (reference sequence). Trimming took off 5 bases at V and 0 bases at J, with 5 bases between the two ends. This CDR3 contains 12 residues. CDR3 nucleotide sequence: TGTGCCAGCAGCCTCAGCTCCTACGAGCAGTACTTC. Its translation is CASSLSSYEQYF.

The rearrangement links TRBV5-1 to TRBJ1-4; D may be TRBD1 (5 bases). Trimming pared 0 bases from V and 7 bases from J, leaving 10 bases between. The CDR3 extends over 14 amino acids. Germline V gene sequence: CDR1 SGHRS, CDR2 YFSETQ. This CDR3 is CASSLGQRGEKLFF. In nucleotides, the CDR3 is TGCGCCAGCAGCTTGGGACAGAGAGGTGAAAAACTGTTTTTT.